This passage covers 29 T cell receptor beta chains from one sample sequenced in a study of chemoradiotherapy in HPV16-positive cancers. The repertoire was sequenced with immunoSEQ multiplex PCR; TCRdb's copy has only in-frame clones and lacks some. The sample includes about 12,000 clones, about 72% of them seen just once. Sampling was carried out from a patient who underwent chemoradiotherapy. The receptor source for this set is a human donor with HPV-associated anogenital cancer.

This chain uses TRBV12-5 with TRBJ1-1; the match to TRBD1 covers 8 bases. Germline lookup yields CDR1 LGHNT and CDR2 FRNRAP. CDR3 size: 13 residues. V lost 1 base to trimming and J lost 7 bases; unmatched junction nucleotides: 2. The chain's CDR3 is CASGLGDRFEAFF. For the CDR3, the DNA is TGTGCTAGTGGTTTGGGGGACAGGTTTGAAGCTTTCTTT. Looking up the rest from reference TRBV12-5 and TRBJ1-1 gives the full variable domain: DARVTQTPRHKVTEMGQEVTMRCQPILGHNTVFWYRQTMMQGLELLAYFRNRAPLDDSGMPKDRFSAEMPDATLATLKIQPSEPRDSAVYFCASGLGDRFEAFFGQGTRLTVV.

The chain employs TRBV18 and TRBJ2-5; 10 positions match TRBD2. Losses at the gene ends were 1 base for V and 5 bases for J; bases not matched to a gene: 4. CDR1 and CDR2 from the germline V gene are KGHSH and LQKENI. The CDR3 contains 15 residues. CDR3 sequence: CASSPLSGGDETQYF. The DNA of the CDR3 is TGTGCCAGCTCACCACTCAGCGGGGGGGATGAGACCCAGTACTTC.

V is TRBV5-1 and J is TRBJ2-3; D tentatively reads TRBD1 or TRBD2 (6 bases each). V gave up 8 bases and J gave up 7 bases, with 20 bases separating them. This CDR3 is built from 14 residues. From germline, CDR1 is SGHRS and CDR2 YFSETQ. Here the CDR3 reads CASQEGGPRNTQYF. CDR3 bases: TGCGCCAGTCAGGAGGGGGGCCCCAGGAATACGCAGTATTTT.

The V and J genes are TRBV21-1 and TRBJ2-7; the table's D call TRBD2 went unverified against the DNA. TRBV21-1 is a pseudogene locus. The CDR3 is made up of 15 amino acids. CDR3 residues: CASSISPASSYEQYF. The DNA of the CDR3 is TGTGCCAGCAGCATTTCCCCCGCGAGCTCCTACGAGCAGTACTTC.

The chain has TRBV4-1 and TRBJ2-7; tentatively, D is TRBD2 (5 bases). The CDR3 is 13 residues long. Germline CDR1 MGHRA, CDR2 YSYEKL. V lost 3 bases and J lost 0, with 6 bases in between. The DNA for the CDR3 is TGCGCCAGCAGCCAGGACTTCTCCTACGAGCAGTACTTC. Protein: CASSQDFSYEQYF.

This sequence joins TRBV4-1 and TRBJ1-1; possible D gene TRBD1, 6 bases. The CDR3 runs to 14 residues. The V gene's germline CDR1 is MGHRA and CDR2 YSYEKL. Trimming stripped 4 bases from V and 5 bases from J, with 14 bases between. The CDR3 here is CASSRGARGTEAFF. The DNA for the CDR3 is TGCGCCAGCAGCCGGGGGGCAAGGGGGACTGAAGCTTTCTTT.

This rearrangement joins TRBV6-1 to TRBJ1-2, with D hard to call. Trimming stripped 6 bases from V and 0 bases from J, with 14 bases between. The CDR3 runs 15 residues. Looked up from germline, CDR1 is MNHNS and CDR2 is SASEGT. The DNA for the CDR3 is TGTGCCAGCAGGGAAATTCGAACGGCTAACTATGGCTACACCTTC. It yields the protein CASREIRTANYGYTF.

CDR3 in amino acids: CASSYSSIGSYEQYF. The CDR3 DNA sequence: TGTGCCAGCAGTTACTCGTCCATTGGATCCTACGAGCAGTACTTC. The V and J genes are TRBV6-5 and TRBJ2-7, with no clear D. This CDR3 has 15 residues. The germline CDR1 and CDR2 sequences are MNHEY and SVGAGI. V gave up 0 bases and J gave up 1 base, with 10 bases separating them.

The J gene is TRBJ2-3, the V gene TRBV7-4, with D possibly being TRBD2 (5 bases). Per germline, CDR1 SGHVT and CDR2 SQSDAQ. Trimming removed 2 bases from V and 9 bases from J, with 15 bases in between. The CDR3 is 14 amino acids. The CDR3 protein is CASSLPGLAETQYF. DNA for the CDR3: TGTGCCAGCAGCTTACCAGGTCTAGCTGAAACGCAGTATTTT. Filled out from reference TRBV7-4 and TRBJ2-3, the complete variable domain reads GAGVSQSPRYKVAKRGRDVALRCDSISGHVTLYWYRQTLGQGSEVLTYSQSDAQRDKSGRPSGRFSAERPERSVSTLKIQRTEQGDSAVYLCASSLPGLAETQYFGPGTRLTVL.

This chain connects TRBV9 to TRBJ2-5; TRBD1 aligns across 8 bases. The V segment lost 5 bases and the J segment 1 base; nucleotides outside the gene matches: 7. This CDR3 is built from 15 residues. Per the germline V gene, CDR1 is SGDLS and CDR2 is YYNGEE. The CDR3 DNA reads TGTGCCAGCAGTTTCCAGGGGGCAGGCCAAGAGACCCAGTACTTC. Its translation is CASSFQGAGQETQYF.

For this clone: Other nucleotide sequences in the sample specify the same CDR3. The chain joins TRBV5-1 to TRBJ1-1, with 7 bases aligning to TRBD1. Germline loops: CDR1 SGHRS, CDR2 YFSETQ. The CDR3 totals 13 residues. V was clipped by 4 bases and J by 1 base; unmatched bases: 1. Here the CDR3 reads CASSRTGNTEAFF. The CDR3, as DNA: TGCGCCAGCAGCCGGACAGGGAACACTGAAGCTTTCTTT.

The V gene is TRBV4-1, the J gene TRBJ2-5; TRBD1 might be the D (5 bases). The CDR3 spans 17 residues. Germline V gene sequence: CDR1 MGHRA, CDR2 YSYEKL. V was trimmed by 0 bases and J by 1 base, leaving 15 bases between them. The CDR3 reads CASSQENQGFGQETQYF. CDR3 DNA: TGCGCCAGCAGCCAAGAGAACCAGGGTTTCGGCCAAGAGACCCAGTACTTC.

The chain uses TRBV27 and TRBJ2-5; 15 bases align to TRBD2. Near its end, the DNA agrees better with TRBJ2-7, so the J call may be wrong. CDR1 MNHEY and CDR2 SMNVEV come from the germline V gene (reference sequence). This CDR3 spans 15 amino acids. Here the CDR3 reads CASSPGLAGGYEQYF. DNA of the CDR3: TGTGCCAGCAGTCCGGGACTAGCGGGGGGTTACGAGCAGTACTTC.

The CDR3 protein is CASSGLGPYNEQFF. For the CDR3, the DNA is TGCGCCAGCAGCGGGTTGGGGCCCTACAATGAGCAGTTCTTC. The gene calls are TRBV5-1 and TRBJ2-1; maybe TRBD1 (5 bases). This CDR3 is built from 14 residues. The V and J ends lost 4 bases and 2 bases respectively, with 10 bases between them. Germline CDR1 is SGHRS and CDR2 is YFSETQ.

This clone was found a few times. CDR3 sequence reads: CASSPDRAVTGELFF. The CDR3 DNA reads as TGTGCCAGCAGCCCGGACAGGGCTGTCACCGGGGAGCTGTTTTTT. The chain uses TRBV7-9 and TRBJ2-2, with TRBD1 matching over 8 bases. Germline-derived CDR1 and CDR2 are SEHNR and FQNEAQ (reference sequence). J was trimmed by 4 bases and V by 5 bases; bases with no gene match: 6. The CDR3 runs 15 residues.

This clone was counted between two and nine times. This chain joins TRBV6-5 and TRBJ2-7; TRBD2 aligns across 7 bases. The V and J ends lost 4 bases and 2 bases, in that order; junction bases with no gene match: 5. Germline V CDR1 and CDR2: MNHEY, SVGAGI. This CDR3 spans 14 amino acids. CDR3 amino acids: CASSSGDYPYEQYF. The CDR3 DNA follows: TGTGCCAGCAGTTCTGGGGACTATCCCTACGAGCAGTACTTC.

There are a few counts of this clone. This sequence joins TRBV5-1 and TRBJ2-7, with D tentatively TRBD2 (7 bases). Germline-derived CDR1 and CDR2 are SGHRS and YFSETQ. This CDR3 region has 15 residues. V was trimmed by 2 bases and J by 1 base, leaving 13 bases between them. CDR3 region: CASSLGGAPSYEQYF. In DNA form, the CDR3 reads TGCGCCAGCAGCTTAGGGGGGGCACCTTCCTACGAGCAGTACTTC.

The gene calls are TRBV4-3 and TRBJ2-3; D gene uncertain. Germline CDR1 LGHNA, CDR2 YSLEER. The length of the CDR3 is 14 residues. Between the trimmed V and J ends, which lost 2 bases and 5 bases, there was a span of 11 bases. CDR3: CASSQYTEGDTQYF. The CDR3, as DNA: TGCGCCAGCAGCCAATATACAGAAGGAGATACGCAGTATTTT.

In regard to this clone: At one of its ends the junction is not consistent with the germline gene, which may arise from a read error. V is TRBV7-7 and J is TRBJ2-3; 14 bases fit TRBD2. This CDR3 has 16 residues. CDR1 and CDR2 from the germline V gene are SSHAT and FNYEAQ (reference sequence). CDR3 coding DNA: TGTGCTAGCAGCCCCCTGGCGGGGACTAGCGGGGGTACGCAGTATTTT. Encoded protein: CASSPLAGTSGGTQYF.

This sequence joins TRBV13 and TRBJ1-2; D unresolved. CDR1 PRHDT and CDR2 FYEKMQ come from the germline V gene (reference sequence). Trimming left V 2 bases short and J 5 bases short, with 9 bases between. This CDR3 contains 13 residues. CDR3 DNA: TGTGCCAGCAGCTTAAGGGCCCTATATGGCTACACCTTC. Its protein is CASSLRALYGYTF.

The chain links TRBV13 to TRBJ1-6; D is perhaps TRBD1 (5 bases). The germline V gene encodes CDR1 PRHDT and CDR2 FYEKMQ (reference sequence). This CDR3 contains 15 residues. Trimming removed 5 bases at V and 7 bases at J, with 15 bases between. The CDR3 sequence is CASSPQGWGNSPLHF. The DNA of the CDR3 is TGTGCCAGCAGCCCCCAGGGTTGGGGGAATTCACCCCTCCACTTT.

This clone was found a few times. The V gene is TRBV9, the J gene TRBJ1-1; no clear D. Germline V gene lookup returns CDR1 SGDLS and CDR2 YYNGEE. V was clipped by 0 bases and J by 5 bases, with 11 bases between them. This CDR3 is built from 14 residues. The CDR3 is CASSVEGRVTEAFF. DNA for the CDR3: TGTGCCAGCAGCGTAGAGGGAAGGGTGACTGAAGCTTTCTTT.

This clone was counted a single time. The chain recombines TRBV5-4 with TRBJ2-2; D is possibly TRBD1 (6 bases). CDR1 SGHNT and CDR2 YYREEE come from the germline V gene (reference sequence). There are 16 residues in the CDR3. V was trimmed by 3 bases and J by 4 bases, leaving 16 bases between them. The CDR3 DNA sequence: TGTGCCAGCAGCTCCAGGACAACAGGGACCACCGGGGAGCTGTTTTTT. This encodes CASSSRTTGTTGELFF. The full variable domain, in which reference TRBV5-4 and TRBJ2-2 provide the parts outside the CDR3, is ETGVTQSPTHLIKTRGQQVTLRCSSQSGHNTVSWYQQALGQGPQFIFQYYREEENGRGNFPPRFSGLQFPNYSSELNVNALELDDSALYLCASSSRTTGTTGELFFGEGSRLTVL.

J is TRBJ2-7 and V is TRBV5-1, with TRBD2 matching over 10 bases. Germline CDR1 is SGHRS and CDR2 is YFSETQ. The CDR3 is 15 residues long. Trimming cost V 5 bases and J 2 bases; bases outside gene matches: 7. This CDR3 reads CASSLAGGSTYEQYF. In DNA form, the CDR3 reads TGCGCCAGCAGTTTAGCGGGGGGCTCAACCTACGAGCAGTACTTC.

The V and J genes are TRBV6-1 and TRBJ1-1; TRBD1 matches at 7 bases. The CDR3 covers 13 residues. In germline, CDR1 is MNHNS, CDR2 SASEGT. The ends lost 7 bases at V and 1 base at J; junction bases unmatched: 3. The CDR3 spells CASMRDRNTEAFF. CDR3 coding DNA: TGTGCCAGCATGAGGGACAGGAACACTGAAGCTTTCTTT.

The genes are TRBV5-1 and TRBJ1-3, with D tentatively TRBD1 (6 bases). Germline assignment: CDR1 SGHRS and CDR2 YFSETQ. The ends were cut back, 1 base at V and 5 bases at J, with 13 bases in the middle. This CDR3 region has 15 residues. The CDR3, as DNA: TGCGCCAGCAGCTTGATGGGGGGGCAAAGAAACACCATATATTTT. Translating gives CASSLMGGQRNTIYF.

V usage is TRBV6-1 and J usage is TRBJ1-5, with TRBD1 as a possible D gene (5 bases). This CDR3 comprises 18 residues. Looked up from germline, CDR1 is MNHNS and CDR2 is SASEGT. The ends were cut back, 1 base at V and 0 bases at J, with 16 bases in the middle. As DNA, the CDR3 is TGTGCCAGCAGTGAAGGCGGACACGGTTTACATAGCAATCAGCCCCAGCATTTT. This sequence encodes CASSEGGHGLHSNQPQHF.

This clone was recorded only once. This chain links TRBV7-9 with TRBJ1-2; 10 bases map to TRBD1. The CDR3 consists of 14 residues. J lost 7 bases, V lost 5 bases, and 7 bases had no gene match. Germline assignment: CDR1 SEHNR and CDR2 FQNEAQ (reference sequence). The CDR3 region is CASSRDRGVRGYTF. DNA of the CDR3: TGTGCCAGCAGCCGGGACAGGGGTGTTCGTGGCTACACCTTC.

This rearrangement joins TRBV5-4 to TRBJ2-5; 9 positions match TRBD1. The J call may be incorrect, as the DNA end agrees better with TRBJ2-7. CDR1 and CDR2 (germline): SGHNT, YYREEE (reference sequence). The CDR3 length is 12 residues. The chain's CDR3 is CASRDRDYEQYF. The CDR3 DNA reads TGTGCCAGCCGGGACAGGGACTACGAGCAGTACTTC.